The 22 T cell receptor beta chains below come from one sample, sequenced in a study of blood T cell repertoires in COVID-19. Produced via immunoSEQ multiplex PCR; TCRdb's table is partial and in-frame only. The sample lists around 100,000 clones, 69% occurring once. Specimen: peripheral blood. The source of these receptors is an older man with acute or convalescent COVID-19.

The genes are TRBV10-3 and TRBJ2-2, with 8 bases identical to TRBD1. The CDR3 runs to 14 residues. Germline lookup yields CDR1 ENHRY and CDR2 SYGVKD. The V gene end was trimmed by 7 bases and the J gene end by 7 bases; junction bases not matched to a gene: 8. CDR3: CAITAQGANGELFF. In DNA form, the CDR3 reads TGTGCCATCACCGCCCAGGGGGCAAACGGGGAGCTGTTTTTT.

V gene TRBV7-2 combines with J gene TRBJ2-1, with 8 bases identical to TRBD1. The germline V gene encodes CDR1 SGHTA and CDR2 FQGNSA. V gave up 5 bases and J gave up 5 bases; unmatched junction bases: 17. This CDR3 is 18 amino acids long. The CDR3 region is CASSRDSTGASSNNEQFF. CDR3 DNA sequence: TGTGCCAGCAGCCGGGATTCGACAGGGGCGTCTAGCAACAATGAGCAGTTCTTC.

The chain links TRBV5-5 to TRBJ2-7; 12 nucleotides match TRBD1. From germline, CDR1 is SGHKS and CDR2 YYEKEE (reference sequence). The CDR3 runs 14 residues. The V segment lost 4 bases and the J segment 5 bases; nucleotides outside the gene matches: 4. DNA of the CDR3: TGTGCCAGCAGCGGGGGACAGGGGGCGCACGAGCAGTACTTC. Protein product: CASSGGQGAHEQYF.

J is TRBJ1-2 and V is TRBV6-2 or TRBV6-3; 11 bases agree with TRBD1. Germline CDR1 reads MNHEY; CDR2 reads SVGEGT. Trimming took 4 bases from V and 4 from J; bases not matched to a gene: 14. The CDR3 totals 18 residues. CDR3 nucleotides: TGTGCCAGCAGTTCCCCGTCCCGGGACAGGGGGTCTACCTATGGCTACACCTTC. As protein: CASSSPSRDRGSTYGYTF.

The chain combines TRBV29-1 with TRBJ2-5; maybe TRBD2 (5 bases). Trimming stripped 5 bases from V and 5 bases from J, with 18 bases between. Germline V gene lookup returns CDR1 SQVTM and CDR2 ANQGSEA. CDR3 length: 14 residues. In DNA form, the CDR3 reads TGCAGCGTTTCAAACACCGGGAAGGAGGAGACCCAGTACTTC. Translated, it gives CSVSNTGKEETQYF. Looking up the rest from reference TRBV29-1 and TRBJ2-5 gives the full variable domain: SAVISQKPSRDICQRGTSLTIQCQVDSQVTMMFWYRQQPGQSLTLIATANQGSEATYESGFVIDKFPISRPNLTFSTLTVSNMSPEDSSIYLCSVSNTGKEETQYFGPGTRLLVL.

The chain employs TRBV7-2 and TRBJ2-1, with 7 nucleotides matching TRBD2. With 1 base clipped from V and 8 bases from J, the junction kept 2 bases outside the gene matches. The CDR3 totals 13 residues. In germline, CDR1 is SGHTA, CDR2 FQGNSA. The DNA for the CDR3 is TGTGCCAGCAGCTTAGAAGCGGGGTATGAGCAGTTCTTC. This encodes CASSLEAGYEQFF.

The rearrangement joins TRBV9 to TRBJ2-3, with D possibly being TRBD2 (6 bases). V lost 3 bases and J 2 bases, leaving 10 bases between the germline ends. The CDR3 covers 14 residues. Per the germline V gene, CDR1 is SGDLS and CDR2 is YYNGEE. CDR3 residues: CASSASGHTDTQYF. Here the CDR3 DNA reads TGTGCCAGCAGCGCAAGCGGGCACACAGATACGCAGTATTTT.

The rearrangement joins TRBV10-3 to TRBJ1-4, with D perhaps TRBD1 (5 bases). Trimming left V 0 bases short and J 10 bases short, with 6 bases between. Per the germline V gene, CDR1 is ENHRY and CDR2 is SYGVKD. The CDR3 loop spans 12 amino acids. Here the CDR3 DNA reads TGTGCCATCAGTGAGTCGGGGGGAAAACTGTTTTTT. Its translation is CAISESGGKLFF.

The V gene is TRBV27, the J gene TRBJ2-2; D not certain. The length of the CDR3 is 14 residues. Per germline, CDR1 MNHEY and CDR2 SMNVEV (reference sequence). Trimming stripped 1 base from V and 6 bases from J, with 9 bases between. The CDR3, as DNA: TGTGCCAGCAGTTTATTCCCTAGTGCCGGGGAGCTGTTTTTT. It encodes CASSLFPSAGELFF.

The genes are TRBV21-1 and TRBJ2-7; TRBD2 is taken as the D call from the table, unchecked against the DNA. TRBV21-1 is a listed pseudogene. The CDR3 runs to 13 residues. CDR3 bases: TGTGCCAGCAGGACGGGAAAAACCTACGAGCAGTACTTC. It yields the protein CASRTGKTYEQYF.

This chain links TRBV6-5 with TRBJ1-2, with TRBD1 as a possible D gene (5 bases). Germline V gene lookup returns CDR1 MNHEY and CDR2 SVGAGI. The V gene lost 6 bases and the J gene lost 4 bases, with 15 bases spanning the gap. This CDR3 has 14 residues. This CDR3 reads CASSMTATRYGYTF. CDR3 sequence (DNA): TGTGCCAGCAGCATGACAGCTACTCGCTATGGCTACACCTTC.

The CDR3 loop reads CASSLGAREKLFF. The CDR3 DNA reads TGCGCCAGCAGCTTAGGGGCTCGGGAAAAACTGTTTTTT. The chain joins TRBV5-1 to TRBJ1-4; D might be TRBD1 (5 bases). CDR1 and CDR2 from the germline V gene are SGHRS and YFSETQ. The CDR3 spans 13 residues. Trimming removed 2 bases at V and 8 bases at J, with 10 bases between.

The chain employs TRBV28 and TRBJ1-4; D not certain. V lost 3 bases and J lost 8, with 16 bases in between. Per germline, CDR1 MDHEN and CDR2 SYDVKM. The CDR3 is made up of 15 amino acids. As DNA, the CDR3 is TGTGCCAGCAGTTTTGCGTCCTCTGGGAGGGAAAAACTGTTTTTT. Translation gives CASSFASSGREKLFF.

The chain uses TRBV28 and TRBJ2-3, with TRBD2 matching 8 bases. Germline loops: CDR1 MDHEN, CDR2 SYDVKM. V was clipped by 7 bases and J by 2 bases; unmatched bases: 5. This CDR3 contains 14 residues. This CDR3 reads CASMREAVTDTQYF. The CDR3 nucleotides read TGTGCCAGCATGCGGGAGGCCGTCACAGATACGCAGTATTTT.

This chain connects TRBV7-6 to TRBJ2-1; 12 positions match TRBD2. Looked up from germline, CDR1 is SGHVS and CDR2 is FNYEAQ. The CDR3 runs 15 residues. V shed 5 bases, J shed 10 bases, and the junction held 9 bases outside the gene matches. CDR3 nucleotide sequence: TGTGCCAGCAGCCCCCTAGCGGGAGGGCCGTGGGAGCAGTTCTTC. Translated, it gives CASSPLAGGPWEQFF.

The chain joins TRBV15 to TRBJ2-5; perhaps TRBD2 as D (5 bases). Germline CDR1 reads LNHNV; CDR2 reads YYDKDF (reference sequence). The CDR3 sequence is 15 residues long. V shed 1 base and J shed 4 bases, with 13 bases lying between them. CDR3 sequence reads: CATSRGAGMGETQYF. DNA of the CDR3: TGTGCCACCAGCAGAGGGGCCGGGATGGGAGAGACCCAGTACTTC.

The chain is built from TRBV28 and TRBJ2-1; unclear D gene. Per the germline V gene, CDR1 is MDHEN and CDR2 is SYDVKM. With 6 bases removed from V and 0 bases from J, the gap between germline ends came to 15 bases. The CDR3 has 16 amino acids. DNA for the CDR3: TGTGCCAGCAGCCAACCTACTGTAAGCTCCTACAATGAGCAGTTCTTC. Encoded protein: CASSQPTVSSYNEQFF. Full variable domain (missing parts from reference TRBV28 and TRBJ2-1): DVKVTQSSRYLVKRTGEKVFLECVQDMDHENMFWYRQDPGLGLRLIYFSYDVKMKEKGDIPEGYSVSREKKERFSLILESASTNQTSMYLCASSQPTVSSYNEQFFGPGTRLTVL.

The CDR3 is CASSDLQGRAYRPYGYTF. The CDR3 DNA reads TGTGCCAGCAGTGACTTGCAGGGCCGAGCCTATAGACCGTATGGCTACACCTTC. The chain is built from TRBV6-1 and TRBJ1-2; the D gene is possibly TRBD1 (5 bases). This CDR3 is built from 18 residues. From germline, CDR1 is MNHNS and CDR2 SASEGT. V was shortened by 3 bases and J by 5 bases, with 25 bases between the two germline ends.

The CDR3 loop reads CASSGAGGTDTQYF. CDR3 bases: TGTGCCAGCAGTGGAGCGGGAGGGACAGATACGCAGTATTTT. V is TRBV28 and J is TRBJ2-3; 10 bases match TRBD2. V was pared by 5 bases and J by 3 bases, with 2 bases of the junction left unmatched. The CDR3 has 14 amino acids. CDR1 MDHEN and CDR2 SYDVKM come from the germline V gene.

This chain joins TRBV21-1 and TRBJ1-3. TRBV21-1 is a pseudogene. The CDR3 totals 19 residues. The CDR3 DNA reads as TGTGCCAGCACTCAACTTACCAGGGAGGGGTGGATTGGAGGAAACACCATATATTTT. Translating it yields CASTQLTREGWIGGNTIYF.

V and J are TRBV28 and TRBJ2-6; D gene unclear. From germline, CDR1 is MDHEN and CDR2 SYDVKM. This CDR3 has 15 residues. V gave up 2 bases and J gave up 1 base, with 6 bases separating them. The CDR3 here is CASSLPLSGANVLTF. The CDR3 DNA is TGTGCCAGCAGTTTACCTTTGTCTGGGGCCAACGTCCTGACTTTC.

The chain joins TRBV19 to TRBJ1-1; 8 nucleotides agree with TRBD1. This CDR3 comprises 16 residues. The V gene's germline CDR1 is LNHDA and CDR2 SQIVND (reference sequence). Germline trimming cut 4 bases from V and 4 bases from J; bases unmatched to any gene: 11. The CDR3 is CASSNIQGATGTEAFF. CDR3 nucleotide sequence: TGTGCCAGTAGTAATATCCAGGGGGCGACGGGCACTGAAGCTTTCTTT.